One sample yielded the 24 T cell receptor beta chains listed below, sequenced in a study of graft-versus-host responses after intestinal transplantation. Which antigens these TCRs recognize remains unknown. Measured with immunoSEQ multiplex PCR; TCRdb has only the in-frame clones, and not every one. The sample lists more than 95,000 clones; roughly 87% were seen once. The sequencing used unstimulated CD4+ T cells sorted from spleen or lymph node cells, collected before intestinal transplant. These receptors all stem from a human donor who received an intestinal transplant.

The chain joins TRBV28 to TRBJ2-5; D is tentatively TRBD1 or TRBD2 (6 bases each). The CDR3 extends over 13 amino acids. The germline V gene has CDR1 MDHEN and CDR2 SYDVKM. The ends were cut back, 5 bases at V and 5 bases at J, with 12 bases in the middle. CDR3 region: CASSGGRPETQYF. The CDR3 DNA is TGTGCCAGCAGTGGGGGGCGCCCGGAGACCCAGTACTTC.

The chain combines TRBV5-1 with TRBJ1-1, with D tentatively TRBD1 (6 bases). Trimming removed 6 bases at V and 1 base at J, with 10 bases between. Germline CDR1 and CDR2: SGHRS and YFSETQ. The CDR3 runs to 13 residues. CDR3 region: CASTPGANTEAFF. DNA for the CDR3: TGCGCCAGCACTCCAGGGGCGAACACTGAAGCTTTCTTT.

The rearrangement uses TRBV7-3 and TRBJ2-2, with D possibly TRBD2 on 6 matching bases. Per the germline V gene, CDR1 is SGHTA and CDR2 is FQGTGA. The CDR3 contains 16 residues. V was cut by 1 base and J by 7 bases, with 16 bases left in between. In DNA, the CDR3 is TGTGCCAGCAGCTTAAACCGGGCGGGATTGTTCGGGGAGCTGTTTTTT. The encoded protein is CASSLNRAGLFGELFF.

This chain links TRBV10-1 with TRBJ2-1; 9 bases map to TRBD1. The germline gives CDR1 WNHNN, CDR2 SYGVQD (reference sequence). V trimming: 3 bases; J trimming: 3 bases; junction bases outside the gene matches: 3. The CDR3 is made up of 15 amino acids. This CDR3 is CASSEPGQGYNEQFF. In DNA form, the CDR3 reads TGCGCCAGCAGTGAACCGGGACAGGGCTACAATGAGCAGTTCTTC.

The CDR3 here is CASSLHNEKLFF. The CDR3 nucleotides are TGTGCCAGCAGTTTACATAATGAAAAACTGTTTTTT. V is TRBV28 and J is TRBJ1-4; D unclear. CDR3 size: 12 residues. CDR1 MDHEN and CDR2 SYDVKM come from the germline V gene. Trimming stripped 2 bases from V and 4 bases from J, with 2 bases between.

The gene calls are TRBV5-4 and TRBJ2-7; TRBD1 is a possible D gene (5 bases). The CDR3 is made up of 12 amino acids. Trimming left V 3 bases short and J 6 bases short, with 10 bases between. CDR1 SGHNT and CDR2 YYREEE come from the germline V gene (reference sequence). CDR3 nucleotides: TGTGCCAGCAGCTCGACAGTCGGCGAGCAGTACTTC. Protein product: CASSSTVGEQYF. The variable domain in full, completed from reference TRBV5-4 and TRBJ2-7, reads ETGVTQSPTHLIKTRGQQVTLRCSSQSGHNTVSWYQQALGQGPQFIFQYYREEENGRGNFPPRFSGLQFPNYSSELNVNALELDDSALYLCASSSTVGEQYFGPGTRLTVT.

The rearrangement links TRBV28 to TRBJ1-6; TRBD1 matches at 7 bases. Germline V gene sequence: CDR1 MDHEN, CDR2 SYDVKM. V lost 6 bases, J lost 7 bases, and 9 bases stayed unmatched. The CDR3 runs 15 residues. CDR3 protein: CASRLFGTENSPLHF. Here the CDR3 DNA reads TGTGCCAGCAGGCTCTTCGGGACAGAAAATTCACCCCTCCACTTT.

The rearrangement uses TRBV11-3 and TRBJ2-5; the D is unclear. CDR1 is SGHNT and CDR2 is YENEEA in the germline V gene. The CDR3 runs 14 residues. V lost 3 bases and J 0 bases, leaving 8 bases between the germline ends. CDR3 DNA: TGTGCCAGCAGCTTCGACCGGTACCAAGAGACCCAGTACTTC. Its translation is CASSFDRYQETQYF.

This clone appeared a few times. J is TRBJ2-1 and V is TRBV6-5; tentative D call: TRBD2 (6 bases). This CDR3 has 14 residues. Per germline, CDR1 MNHEY and CDR2 SVGAGI. V lost 5 bases and J 2 bases, leaving 10 bases between the germline ends. The CDR3 DNA sequence: TGTGCCAGCAGTGGGGGGTTAACCTACAATGAGCAGTTCTTC. It translates to CASSGGLTYNEQFF.

The gene calls are TRBV6-1 and TRBJ1-4; D unresolved. Trimming removed 6 bases from V and 9 bases from J, with 8 bases in between. This CDR3 comprises 11 residues. Germline CDR1 and CDR2: MNHNS and SASEGT. The CDR3 loop reads CASRELKKLFF. The CDR3 nucleotides are TGTGCCAGCAGGGAACTGAAAAAACTGTTTTTT.

The rearrangement joins TRBV5-3 to TRBJ2-5; TRBD2 aligns across 11 bases. TRBV5-3 is annotated as an ORF whose role is uncertain. The CDR3 contains 17 residues. V shed 0 bases and J 5 bases; nucleotides not matched to a gene: 9. The CDR3 is CARSLGPTSGVVETQYF. Here the CDR3 DNA reads TGTGCCAGAAGCTTGGGCCCGACTAGCGGGGTGGTGGAGACCCAGTACTTC.

The V call is TRBV7-6, the J call TRBJ2-1, with 11 bases fitting TRBD2. The CDR3 is 18 residues long. Germline V gene data show CDR1 as SGHVS and CDR2 as FNYEAQ. Trimming cost V 1 base and J 6 bases; bases outside gene matches: 11. CDR3 bases: TGTGCCAGCAGCTTAGAGGGACTAGCGGCTCCGCCCATCAATGAGCAGTTCTTC. Protein sequence: CASSLEGLAAPPINEQFF. Based on the CDR3 plus reference TRBV7-6 and TRBJ2-1, the full variable domain is GAGVSQSPRYKVTKRGQDVALRCDPISGHVSLYWYRQALGQGPEFLTYFNYEAQQDKSGLPNDRFSAERPEGSISTLTIQRTEQRDSAMYRCASSLEGLAAPPINEQFFGPGTRLTVL.

The chain has TRBV5-5 and TRBJ2-1; D not certain. CDR1 and CDR2 (germline): SGHKS, YYEKEE (reference sequence). V lost 1 base and J 7 bases, leaving 6 bases between the germline ends. CDR3 length equals 12 residues. The CDR3 is CASSLILNEQFF. The CDR3 coding sequence is TGTGCCAGCAGCTTGATTCTAAATGAGCAGTTCTTC. The full variable domain, its missing parts supplied by reference TRBV5-5 and TRBJ2-1, is DAGVTQSPTHLIKTRGQQVTLRCSPISGHKSVSWYQQVLGQGPQFIFQYYEKEERGRGNFPDRFSARQFPNYSSELNVNALLLGDSALYLCASSLILNEQFFGPGTRLTVL.

The chain joins TRBV14 to TRBJ2-2; D is undetermined. CDR1 SGHDN and CDR2 FVKESK come from the germline V gene. Trimming shortened V by 5 bases and J by 6 bases, and 10 bases separated the two germline ends. The CDR3 is 13 residues long. Here the CDR3 DNA reads TGTGCCAGCAGCTCTACGGACCCCGGGGAGCTGTTTTTT. It codes for CASSSTDPGELFF.

The CDR3 loop reads CTSRLAGYEQYF. Written as DNA, the CDR3 is TGCACCAGCAGACTAGCGGGCTACGAGCAGTACTTC. V is TRBV1 and J is TRBJ2-7; TRBD2, the D gene given by the table, was not confirmed from the DNA. TRBV1 is deemed a pseudogene. The CDR3 length is 12 residues.

The CDR3 loop is CASRGQGGQPQHF. In DNA form, the CDR3 reads TGTGCCAGCAGAGGACAGGGTGGACAGCCCCAGCATTTT. This chain connects TRBV6-5 to TRBJ1-5; 8 bases are a match to TRBD1. The CDR3 loop spans 13 amino acids. The germline V gene has CDR1 MNHEY and CDR2 SVGAGI. The V segment lost 6 bases and the J segment 7 bases; nucleotides outside the gene matches: 5.

V and J are TRBV4-1 and TRBJ2-3, with D unclear. V was pared by 4 bases and J by 5 bases, with 10 bases between. In germline, CDR1 is MGHRA, CDR2 YSYEKL. CDR3 size: 13 residues. The CDR3 sequence: CASSRDMGDTQYF. The CDR3, as DNA: TGCGCCAGCAGCCGCGATATGGGAGATACGCAGTATTTT.

This clone has a single count. The chain combines TRBV6-5 with TRBJ1-4, with a tentative D call TRBD1 (6 bases). The V and J ends lost 7 bases and 7 bases respectively, with 13 bases between them. Looked up from germline, CDR1 is MNHEY and CDR2 is SVGAGI. The CDR3 consists of 13 residues. The CDR3 is CASKRGPGEKLFF. CDR3 sequence (DNA): TGTGCCAGCAAACGGGGGCCCGGTGAAAAACTGTTTTTT.

V usage is TRBV11-3 and J usage is TRBJ2-1, with D possibly being TRBD1 or TRBD2 (5 bases each). V was shortened by 4 bases and J by 4 bases, with 11 bases between the two germline ends. Germline assignment: CDR1 SGHNT and CDR2 YENEEA. The CDR3 is made up of 14 amino acids. The CDR3 bases are TGTGCCAGCAGCTACGCCGAGGGGTACAATGAGCAGTTCTTC. Translation gives CASSYAEGYNEQFF.

The gene calls are TRBV12-5 and TRBJ1-2; possibly TRBD1 for D (6 bases). The length of the CDR3 is 17 residues. Germline CDR1 is LGHNT and CDR2 is FRNRAP. V was shortened by 1 base and J by 4 bases, with 19 bases between the two germline ends. CDR3 sequence reads: CASGLAPRAGDAYGYTF. CDR3 bases: TGTGCTAGTGGTTTGGCCCCCAGGGCAGGGGATGCCTATGGCTACACCTTC.

V usage is TRBV4-1 and J usage is TRBJ1-6, with D possibly TRBD1 on 5 matching bases. This CDR3 spans 13 amino acids. The germline V gene encodes CDR1 MGHRA and CDR2 YSYEKL. The V end was cut by 4 bases, the J end by 9 bases, with 10 bases between. CDR3 coding DNA: TGCGCCAGCAGCCCCCGAAGGGGTTCACCCCTCCACTTT. Its protein product is CASSPRRGSPLHF.

This clone was picked up one time. The chain joins TRBV6-5 to TRBJ2-7, with 7 positions matching TRBD2. The CDR3 consists of 13 residues. Trimming took 3 bases from V and 4 from J; bases not matched to a gene: 3. Germline assignment: CDR1 MNHEY and CDR2 SVGAGI. The CDR3 here is CASSYREAYEQYF. In DNA, the CDR3 is TGTGCCAGCAGTTATCGGGAGGCTTACGAGCAGTACTTC.

The genes are TRBV7-9 and TRBJ1-2; D gene unclear. Per the germline V gene, CDR1 is SEHNR and CDR2 is FQNEAQ (reference sequence). The CDR3 extends over 12 amino acids. V was shortened by 1 base and J by 7 bases, with 7 bases between the two germline ends. The CDR3 region is CASSLDGSGYTF. The CDR3 DNA is TGTGCCAGCAGCTTAGACGGGTCTGGCTACACCTTC. The variable domain in full, completed from reference TRBV7-9 and TRBJ1-2, reads DTGVSQNPRHKITKRGQNVTFRCDPISEHNRLYWYRQTLGQGPEFLTYFQNEAQLEKSRLLSDRFSAERPKGSFSTLEIQRTEQGDSAMYLCASSLDGSGYTFGSGTRLTVV.

CDR3 sequence reads: CASSEALDLGPMNTEAFF. The CDR3 DNA reads TGTGCCAGCAGTGAAGCGCTAGATCTGGGCCCGATGAACACTGAAGCTTTCTTT. The chain couples TRBV2 to TRBJ1-1; D unresolved. Germline V CDR1 and CDR2: SNHLY, FYNNEI. The CDR3 is 18 amino acids. Trimming cost V 0 bases and J 0 bases, with 17 bases left between them.